Listed below are T cell receptor beta chains from one sample, sequenced in a study of blood T cell repertoires in COVID-19. The protocol was immunoSEQ multiplex PCR, while the TCRdb copy is restricted to in-frame clones and leaves out a portion. In the table there are about 330,000 clones, 86% of which are singletons. The specimen was peripheral blood. The receptors were gathered from a woman aged 50 to 60 with acute or convalescent COVID-19. Both conserved end residues are part of each CDR3.

TRBJ1-1	15	TRBV4-1	CASSQTTGMNTEAFF
TRBJ1-4	15	TRBV6-2/TRBV6-3	CASSYGVGGREKLFF
TRBJ2-3	14	TRBV7-9	CASSLGDYTDTQYF
TRBJ2-5	13	TRBV25-1	CASSEWGSETQYF
TRBJ1-6	14	TRBV7-9	CASSSTEPNSPLHF
TRBJ1-1	15	TRBV4-2	CASSQEGGLYTEAFF
TRBJ1-5	13	TRBV28	CASSDRFLQPQHF
TRBJ2-7	13	TRBV6-5	CASRAGTSYEQYF
TRBJ1-1	15	TRBV24-1	CATRGQGTMNTEAFF
TRBJ2-5	16	TRBV2	CASSPKRLAGQETQYF
TRBJ2-3	14	TRBV19	CASSTQGGADTQYF
TRBJ1-1	13	TRBV10-3	CAILSTPNTEAFF
TRBJ2-5	17	TRBV24-1	CATSDYGGQGGHETQYF
TRBJ1-3	16	TRBV10-1	CASSGQQPCSGNTIYF
TRBJ1-4	15	TRBV27	CASSGRGGTNEKLFF
TRBJ2-7	16	TRBV6-2/TRBV6-3	CASSSRLAGGVYEQYF
TRBJ2-3	16	TRBV14	CASSRLLAGGPNTQYF
TRBJ1-3	16	TRBV5-1	CASSVAGASSGNTIYF
TRBJ1-1	13	TRBV28	CASSYTDSTEAFF
TRBJ1-1	12	TRBV29-1	CSVRGRTTEAFF
TRBJ2-5	14	TRBV11-1	CASSLSGSQETQYF
TRBJ2-3	16	TRBV30	CAWSESGVGLTDTQYF
TRBJ2-7	14	TRBV9	CASSAPGRGYEQYF
TRBJ1-5	16	TRBV4-1	CASSQDDRTFNQPQHF
TRBJ1-4	14	TRBV2	CASSTQGQREKLFF
TRBJ2-7	14	TRBV3-1/TRBV3-2	CASSQGLAVYEQYF
TRBJ2-3	14	TRBV28	CASSPTGASDTQYF
TRBJ1-1	12	TRBV27	CASSLLGRGAFF
TRBJ2-6	15	TRBV6-5	CASRTGYAGANVLTF
TRBJ2-7	13	TRBV29-1	CSAAAGNSYEQYF
TRBJ1-5	16	TRBV19	CASSIRGQTLYQPQHF
TRBJ2-7	14	TRBV18	CASSYTGTDYEQYF
TRBJ2-1	13	TRBV28	CASSPGTTWEQFF
TRBJ1-3	15	TRBV30	CAWAGQGLSGNTIYF
TRBJ1-1	14	TRBV6-2/TRBV6-3	CASSAQGGNTEAFF
TRBJ2-7	16	TRBV27	CASSLSSGSAPYEQYF
TRBJ2-1	15	TRBV2	CASMVGLAGVNEQFF
TRBJ2-7	15	TRBV28	CASSSPGGPKAAQYF
TRBJ1-2	14	TRBV2	CASGTRDTNYGYTF
TRBJ2-1	15	TRBV7-3	CASSVGQVFYNEQFF
TRBJ2-6	14	TRBV3-1/TRBV3-2	CASSLESGANVLTF
TRBJ1-3	15	TRBV27	CASSLDRGIGNTIYF
TRBJ2-1	15	TRBV28	CASKTTGLAFDEQFF
TRBJ2-1	14	TRBV5-1	CASSSSSGRNEQFF